This T cell receptor (beta chain) was recovered during a study of spatial heterogeneity in lung cancer. Study at large: Compared with alpha-chain sequences, beta-chain sequences were consistently detected in greater numbers.

At least ten counts were recorded for this clonotype. Time point specified: sample taken at primary tumor resection. Researchers sequenced whole RNA taken from tumor, nontumor lung or frozen PBMC without sorting. The V gene's germline CDR1 is SGHTA and CDR2 FQGNSA. V dropped 5 bases and J dropped 2; count of bases not matched to a gene: 4. The CDR3 is 14 residues long. MiXCR was run by TCRdb on the 5' RACE reads, yielding one entry per CDR3 protein. The sample has under 80,000 distinct CDR3 sequences, about 6.3% seen once. The clonotype originates from a female donor with early-stage non-small cell lung cancer. Sample: PBMCs, taken at surgery. The J gene is TRBJ2-3, the V gene TRBV7-2, with 7 bases lining up with TRBD1. The CDR3 loop is CASSLGTATDTQYF. The CDR3 DNA sequence: TGTGCCAGCAGCCTAGGGACAGCCACAGATACGCAGTATTTT.